These 15 T cell receptor beta chains were sequenced from one sample in a study of T cell changes during pregnancy in multiple sclerosis. This table comes from immunoSEQ multiplex PCR, and its TCRdb copy is limited to in-frame clones, with some not included. The profile shows about 71,000 clones, around 94% of them singletons. Sequences were derived from peripheral blood, sampled in the third trimester of pregnancy. The receptors here all came from a female donor with multiple sclerosis, enrolled in a pregnancy study.

The rearrangement uses TRBV19 and TRBJ2-7; D is possibly TRBD1 (6 bases). The CDR3 is 13 residues long. Trimming took off 2 bases at V and 4 bases at J, with 9 bases between the two ends. Germline-derived CDR1 and CDR2 are LNHDA and SQIVND (reference sequence). The CDR3 spells CASSIQQGYEQYF. CDR3 in DNA: TGTGCCAGTAGTATACAACAGGGTTACGAGCAGTACTTC. Together with reference TRBV19 and TRBJ2-7, the CDR3 gives the full variable domain: DGGITQSPKYLFRKEGQNVTLSCEQNLNHDAMYWYRQDPGQGLRLIYYSQIVNDFQKGDIAEGYSVSREKKESFPLTVTSAQKNPTAFYLCASSIQQGYEQYFGPGTRLTVT.

This clone was counted between two and nine times. J is TRBJ1-1 and V is TRBV30; D not certain. The germline V gene encodes CDR1 GTSNPN and CDR2 SVGIG (reference sequence). This CDR3 spans 13 amino acids. V lost 2 bases and J 1 base, leaving 8 bases between the germline ends. This chain's CDR3 is CAWSITQNTEAFF. CDR3 in DNA: TGTGCCTGGAGTATAACACAGAACACTGAAGCTTTCTTT.

This sequence joins TRBV5-4 and TRBJ1-5; maybe TRBD1 (5 bases). The CDR3 consists of 15 residues. Germline V gene lookup returns CDR1 SGHNT and CDR2 YYREEE (reference sequence). V was shortened by 4 bases and J by 2 bases, with 13 bases between the two germline ends. CDR3 in amino acids: CASSDQGVGNQPQHF. In nucleotides, the CDR3 is TGTGCCAGCAGCGATCAGGGCGTCGGCAATCAGCCCCAGCATTTT.

The chain employs TRBV28 and TRBJ2-7, with 9 bases identical to TRBD2. This CDR3 spans 15 amino acids. V shed 3 bases, J shed 3 bases, and the junction held 6 bases outside the gene matches. Germline CDR1 is MDHEN and CDR2 is SYDVKM. The CDR3 spells CASSLSSGVVYEQYF. CDR3 DNA sequence: TGTGCCAGCAGTTTGTCTAGCGGGGTTGTCTACGAGCAGTACTTC.

This chain joins TRBV10-3 and TRBJ2-3, with TRBD2 matching 11 bases. Trimming at V came to 8 bases and at J to 2 bases, leaving 6 bases not matched to a gene. CDR1 is ENHRY, CDR2 SYGVKD, per germline. The CDR3 runs to 15 residues. CDR3 bases: TGTGCCATCGCTCTAGCGGGAGGTGACACAGATACGCAGTATTTT. Its translation: CAIALAGGDTDTQYF.

The genes are TRBV9 and TRBJ1-3, with TRBD1 matching 9 bases. CDR3 length: 16 amino acids. Germline loops: CDR1 SGDLS, CDR2 YYNGEE. V dropped 0 bases and J dropped 4; count of bases not matched to a gene: 5. In DNA form, the CDR3 reads TGTGCCAGCAGCGTAGGCGGGACAGGGAAAGGAAACACCATATATTTT. Amino acid sequence: CASSVGGTGKGNTIYF.

The chain recombines TRBV7-8 with TRBJ2-2; unclear D gene. Trimming stripped 5 bases from V and 0 bases from J, with 13 bases between. The CDR3 contains 16 residues. Germline V gene sequence: CDR1 SGHVS, CDR2 FQNEAQ. Written as DNA, the CDR3 is TGTGCCAGCAGCCCCTCCCATGAGACGAACACCGGGGAGCTGTTTTTT. Protein sequence: CASSPSHETNTGELFF.

V and J are TRBV12-5 and TRBJ1-2, with 7 bases matching TRBD1. CDR3 length: 15 residues. V was clipped by 5 bases and J by 8 bases; unmatched bases: 14. The germline CDR1 and CDR2 sequences are LGHNT and FRNRAP. In DNA form, the CDR3 reads TGTGCTAGTGGTCTTACCCAGACAGGGTTTGAGGGCTACACCTTC. It translates to CASGLTQTGFEGYTF. Complete variable domain (other parts from reference TRBV12-5 and TRBJ1-2): DARVTQTPRHKVTEMGQEVTMRCQPILGHNTVFWYRQTMMQGLELLAYFRNRAPLDDSGMPKDRFSAEMPDATLATLKIQPSEPRDSAVYFCASGLTQTGFEGYTFGSGTRLTVV.

The V gene is TRBV7-6, the J gene TRBJ2-7; D is undetermined. The CDR3 runs to 14 residues. V shed 0 bases and J shed 2 bases, with 8 bases lying between them. Germline loops: CDR1 SGHVS, CDR2 FNYEAQ. DNA for the CDR3: TGTGCCAGCAGCTTAGCCCCCCAGACCTACGAGCAGTACTTC. Protein product: CASSLAPQTYEQYF.

The V call is TRBV5-1, the J call TRBJ2-3; D gene ambiguous. In germline, CDR1 is SGHRS, CDR2 YFSETQ. The V gene lost 4 bases and the J gene lost 4 bases, with 10 bases spanning the gap. The CDR3 loop spans 13 amino acids. CDR3 in amino acids: CASSAQYPDTQYF. Written as DNA, the CDR3 is TGCGCCAGCAGCGCTCAGTATCCAGATACGCAGTATTTT. The full variable domain, with the rest looked up from reference TRBV5-1 and TRBJ2-3, is KAGVTQTPRYLIKTRGQQVTLSCSPISGHRSVSWYQQTPGQGLQFLFEYFSETQRNKGNFPGRFSGRQFSNSRSEMNVSTLELGDSALYLCASSAQYPDTQYFGPGTRLTVL.

This clone was observed a single time. The sample has other DNA sequences that encode this CDR3 too. The CDR3 bases are TGTGCCAGCAGCTCGCCGGGACAGGGGGCGGACGGGGAGCTGTTTTTT. It yields the protein CASSSPGQGADGELFF. The chain joins TRBV7-9 to TRBJ2-2; 12 bases map to TRBD1. V lost 4 bases, J lost 7 bases, and 7 bases stayed unmatched. Germline V gene sequence: CDR1 SEHNR, CDR2 FQNEAQ (reference sequence). This CDR3 is built from 16 residues.

The gene calls are TRBV7-9 and TRBJ1-5, with TRBD1 matching 8 bases. This CDR3 spans 17 amino acids. Germline lookup yields CDR1 SEHNR and CDR2 FQNEAQ (reference sequence). V dropped 7 bases and J dropped 2; count of bases not matched to a gene: 13. The CDR3: CASTSAAGGFGNQPQHF. The CDR3 DNA is TGTGCCAGCACCTCCGCGGCAGGGGGCTTTGGCAATCAGCCCCAGCATTTT.

The chain joins TRBV6-5 to TRBJ2-1; D is unclear. The V end lost 3 bases, the J end lost 4 bases, and 7 bases lay between the germline ends. Germline CDR1 and CDR2: MNHEY and SVGAGI. CDR3 length: 13 residues. CDR3 sequence: CASSYNLYNEQFF. DNA for the CDR3: TGTGCCAGCAGTTATAACTTGTACAATGAGCAGTTCTTC.

V usage is TRBV2 and J usage is TRBJ2-7; TRBD1 matches 9 bases. Unmatched junction bases numbered 6, after V lost 9 bases and J lost 6 bases. The CDR3 totals 12 residues. Germline V CDR1 and CDR2: SNHLY, FYNNEI. The CDR3 coding sequence is TGTGCCAGGAGGGACAGGGAGGCCGAGCAGTACTTC. This codes for CARRDREAEQYF.

V usage is TRBV19 and J usage is TRBJ2-7, with 9 bases fitting TRBD1. The junction had 0 bases not matched to a gene; V was cut back by 1 base and J by 2 bases. The CDR3 has 14 residues. Germline values: CDR1 LNHDA, CDR2 SQIVND (reference sequence). The CDR3 sequence: CASSIGTGAYEQYF. CDR3 DNA sequence: TGTGCCAGTAGTATAGGGACAGGGGCCTACGAGCAGTACTTC. Together with reference TRBV19 and TRBJ2-7, the CDR3 gives the full variable domain: DGGITQSPKYLFRKEGQNVTLSCEQNLNHDAMYWYRQDPGQGLRLIYYSQIVNDFQKGDIAEGYSVSREKKESFPLTVTSAQKNPTAFYLCASSIGTGAYEQYFGPGTRLTVT.